This TCR beta chain is from a study of OX40 agonist ivuxolimab in advanced cancers. Broader study findings: In the 0.1 to 3.0 mg/kg range, CD4+ and CD8+ blood T cells had expanded clonally by week 6.

In the case of this clone: Antigen specificity is unknown.

Data came from immunoSEQ multiplex PCR; TCRdb stores just in-frame clones and leaves some out. The table includes tens of thousands of clones, roughly 83% detected once. The CDR3 totals 18 residues. Germline V lookup: CDR1 SGHTA, CDR2 FQGTGA. Germline trimming cut 0 bases from V and 2 bases from J; bases unmatched to any gene: 7. The chain carries TRBV7-3 and TRBJ2-3; 11 nucleotides agree with TRBD2. The material sequenced was CD4+ or CD8+ T cells sorted from blood, taken in a trial of the OX40 agonist ivuxolimab. The TCR was taken from an adult with an advanced solid tumor such as melanoma, head and neck, liver or kidney cancer. The CDR3 DNA sequence: TGTGCCAGCAGCTTAACGGGGACTAGCGGCACCCACACAGATACGCAGTATTTT. Translation gives CASSLTGTSGTHTDTQYF.